Sequencing of this TCR beta chain was carried out in a study of response to subunit inactivated influenza vaccine. A single record per CDR3 protein comes from TCRdb applying MiXCR to the RT-PCR reads. The sample holds about 240,000 distinct CDR3 sequences, more than 10% seen once. Germline CDR1 reads SEHNR; CDR2 reads FQNEAQ (reference sequence). Trimming took 5 bases from V and 3 from J; bases not matched to a gene: 8. This CDR3 has 15 amino acids. Comments on this clonotype: No antigen is known for it.

General study results and limits: Authors suggested seasonal influenza vaccinations each recruit few new T cells.

This TCR was recovered from a man aged 45 to 65 who received an inactivated influenza vaccine. The specimen comprised non-naive T cells sorted from PBMCs, sampled approximately 15 days before vaccination. This chain joins TRBV7-9 and TRBJ2-7; 9 bases are shared with TRBD1. The CDR3 DNA follows: TGTGCCAGCAGCCCGTCCGGGACAGGGATCTACGAGCAGTACTTC. Translated, it gives CASSPSGTGIYEQYF. Full variable domain (missing parts from reference TRBV7-9 and TRBJ2-7): DTGVSQNPRHKITKRGQNVTFRCDPISEHNRLYWYRQTLGQGPEFLTYFQNEAQLEKSRLLSDRFSAERPKGSFSTLEIQRTEQGDSAMYLCASSPSGTGIYEQYFGPGTRLTVT.